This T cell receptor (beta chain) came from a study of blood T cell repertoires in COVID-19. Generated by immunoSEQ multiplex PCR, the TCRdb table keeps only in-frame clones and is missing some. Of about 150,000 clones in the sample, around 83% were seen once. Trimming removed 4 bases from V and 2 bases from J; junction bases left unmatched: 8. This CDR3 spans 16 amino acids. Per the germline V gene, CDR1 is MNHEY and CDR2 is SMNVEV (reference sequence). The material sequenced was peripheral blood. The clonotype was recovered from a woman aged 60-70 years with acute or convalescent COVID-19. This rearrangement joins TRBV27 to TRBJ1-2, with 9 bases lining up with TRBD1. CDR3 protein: CASSSHTGTGNYGYTF. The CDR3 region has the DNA TGTGCCAGCAGTTCCCATACCGGGACAGGGAACTATGGCTACACCTTC.